The next 10 T cell receptor beta chains were all read from a single sample in a study of T cells expressing NK-cell markers (dated by TCRdb to about 2020). Library generation was performed with 5' RACE. Sequenced on an Illumina HiSeq 2000. TCRdb reprocessed the reads, so every CDR3 protein sequence counts as one entry and DNA is not shown. This sample's listing comprises about 440,000 distinct CDR3 sequences. Clones ranked in the top ten supply about 7.1% of the sample. Sequenced input: blood T cells: a sorted CD56 or NKG2C T cell subset, CD4+ or CD8+ T cells, or bulk PBMC T cells (not recorded which). All receptors come from a woman between 18 and 75 years old in good health.

This chain links TRBV6-2 or TRBV6-3 with TRBJ1-1. The CDR3 consists of 13 residues. Germline V gene sequence: CDR1 MNHEY, CDR2 SVGEGT. This CDR3 reads CASTWVRNTEAFF.

This chain uses TRBV4-3 with TRBJ2-7; TCRdb calls TRBD2, which cannot be checked without DNA. The length of the CDR3 is 18 residues. The germline V gene has CDR1 LGHNA and CDR2 YSLEER. This chain's CDR3 is CASSRGGALGLDSYEQYF.

The gene calls are TRBV12-3 or TRBV12-4 and TRBJ2-1; TCRdb picks TRBD2, but there is no DNA to check that call. This CDR3 is 18 amino acids long. The CDR3 protein is CASSSSSQLAGRYNEQFF.

CDR3 loop: CASSRTKRGDIQYF. The chain couples TRBV5-6 to TRBJ2-4; TCRdb returns TRBD2, unconfirmable since there is no DNA. CDR1 SGHDT and CDR2 YYEEEE come from the germline V gene. This CDR3 is built from 14 residues. The whole variable domain, filled in from reference TRBV5-6 and TRBJ2-4, reads DAGVTQSPTHLIKTRGQQVTLRCSPKSGHDTVSWYQQALGQGPQFIFQYYEEEERQRGNFPDRFSGHQFPNYSSELNVNALLLGDSALYLCASSRTKRGDIQYFGAGTRLSVL.

The J gene is TRBJ2-3, the V gene TRBV20-1. Per the germline V gene, CDR1 is DFQATT and CDR2 is SNEGSKA (reference sequence). The CDR3 extends over 12 amino acids. CDR3 in amino acids: CSARDQGDTQYF.

This rearrangement joins TRBV20-1 to TRBJ1-1. Germline loops: CDR1 DFQATT, CDR2 SNEGSKA (reference sequence). This CDR3 is built from 13 residues. The CDR3 loop is CSAVTARGTEAFF.

The chain uses TRBV28 and TRBJ1-1. This CDR3 region has 12 residues. Germline CDR1 is MDHEN and CDR2 is SYDVKM. CDR3 in amino acids: CASSLYRGEAFF.

The rearrangement joins TRBV7-2 to TRBJ2-1; no DNA is available, so the TRBD1 call from TCRdb remains unchecked. Germline V gives CDR1 SGHTA, CDR2 FQGNSA. The CDR3 has 16 residues. The CDR3 loop reads CASSKGLGTLYNEQFF.

The CDR3 region is CASELDRGLGEQFF. The chain uses TRBV6-1 and TRBJ2-1; lacking DNA, the TRBD1 call made by TCRdb goes unchecked. The CDR3 runs 14 residues. In germline, CDR1 is MNHNS, CDR2 SASEGT.

The rearrangement joins TRBV25-1 to TRBJ2-1. The germline gives CDR1 MGHDK, CDR2 SYGVNS. The CDR3 has 12 amino acids. The CDR3 protein is CASRGANNEQFF.